Below are 12 T cell receptor beta chains sequenced from a single sample in a study of shared clonotypes between healthy human individuals. Clones were sequenced by immunoSEQ multiplex PCR, and TCRdb holds only the in-frame ones, with some missing. The table shows approximately 500,000 clones, with around 79% occurring only once. Material: PBMCs. The receptors shown here come from a middle-aged woman in good health. Some clones in this sample may be carry-over from other donors' samples.

V usage is TRBV2 and J usage is TRBJ2-7, with 7 bases identical to TRBD2. The CDR3 runs 14 residues. J was trimmed by 3 bases and V by 6 bases; bases with no gene match: 8. From germline, CDR1 is SNHLY and CDR2 FYNNEI. DNA for the CDR3: TGTGCCAGCAGGCCCCGGGACTACCACTACGAGCAGTACTTC. Translated: CASRPRDYHYEQYF.

The CDR3 nucleotides read TGTGCCAGCAGCTTAGGACTAGCGGGAGTAGAGCAGTACTTC. Amino acid sequence: CASSLGLAGVEQYF. The genes are TRBV5-5 and TRBJ2-7; 13 bases align to TRBD2. The CDR3 has 14 amino acids. V lost 2 bases, J lost 7 bases, and 3 bases stayed unmatched. The V gene's germline CDR1 is SGHKS and CDR2 YYEKEE (reference sequence).

The chain employs TRBV11-2 and TRBJ2-3; the match to TRBD2 covers 9 bases. The V and J ends lost 1 base and 4 bases, in that order; junction bases with no gene match: 6. Germline values: CDR1 SGHAT, CDR2 FQNNGV. The CDR3 has 16 residues. This CDR3 is CASSLVAGGPPDTQYF. CDR3 coding DNA: TGTGCCAGCAGCTTAGTGGCGGGGGGGCCGCCAGATACGCAGTATTTT.

The chain has TRBV28 and TRBJ2-4, with 9 bases matching TRBD2. The CDR3 is 14 amino acids. Trimming at V came to 5 bases and at J to 7 bases, leaving 6 bases not matched to a gene. Germline V CDR1 and CDR2: MDHEN, SYDVKM. Written as DNA, the CDR3 is TGTGCCAGCAGTAAAGCGGGAGGATGGAACATTCAGTACTTC. Its translation: CASSKAGGWNIQYF.

The chain employs TRBV14 and TRBJ2-1, with TRBD2 matching 7 bases. The CDR3 spans 17 residues. Germline V gene lookup returns CDR1 SGHDN and CDR2 FVKESK. Trimming took 3 bases from V and 0 from J; bases not matched to a gene: 8. The CDR3, as DNA: TGTGCCAGCAGCCACCTACTAGCGTTGAGCTCCTACAATGAGCAGTTCTTC. This encodes CASSHLLALSSYNEQFF.

The genes are TRBV30 and TRBJ1-6; no reliable D call. The V end was cut by 2 bases, the J end by 6 bases, with 20 bases between. Germline CDR1 and CDR2: GTSNPN and SVGIG (reference sequence). The CDR3 has 17 amino acids. CDR3 loop: CAWSPPGWDSFNSPLHF. The DNA for the CDR3 is TGTGCCTGGAGTCCCCCGGGGTGGGATTCTTTTAATTCACCCCTCCACTTT.

The chain links TRBV9 to TRBJ2-3, with D perhaps matching TRBD2 (6 bases). Germline loops: CDR1 SGDLS, CDR2 YYNGEE. Trimming took off 0 bases at V and 6 bases at J, with 11 bases between the two ends. This CDR3 spans 14 amino acids. The CDR3 DNA reads TGTGCCAGCAGCGTAGGGGACTCCGCGGATACGCAGTATTTT. Its translation is CASSVGDSADTQYF.

The rearrangement joins TRBV6-1 to TRBJ2-7, with D perhaps matching TRBD1 (5 bases). V was clipped by 0 bases and J by 6 bases, with 12 bases between them. Germline V gene data show CDR1 as MNHNS and CDR2 as SASEGT. The CDR3 is 14 amino acids. In nucleotides, the CDR3 is TGTGCCAGCAGTGAAGCAACCTTAGGGGTCGAGCAGTACTTC. This translates into CASSEATLGVEQYF.

The J gene is TRBJ1-6, the V gene TRBV4-1; the D is unclear. Trimming shortened V by 1 base and J by 4 bases, and 11 bases separated the two germline ends. Germline CDR1 is MGHRA and CDR2 is YSYEKL. The CDR3 contains 16 residues. CDR3 amino acids: CASSQGTEPYNSPLHF. DNA for the CDR3: TGCGCCAGCAGCCAAGGGACTGAGCCGTATAATTCACCCCTCCACTTT.

The gene calls are TRBV15 and TRBJ1-2; D might be TRBD1 (5 bases). The CDR3 spans 14 residues. V was pared by 0 bases and J by 4 bases, with 9 bases between. CDR1 LNHNV and CDR2 YYDKDF come from the germline V gene (reference sequence). DNA of the CDR3: TGTGCCACCAGCAGAGATGCAGGGATCTATGGCTACACCTTC. Translating gives CATSRDAGIYGYTF.

The rearrangement uses TRBV29-1 and TRBJ2-7; tentatively, D is TRBD2 (6 bases). The CDR3 is 13 residues long. V was cut by 1 base and J by 0 bases, with 7 bases left in between. Germline V gene sequence: CDR1 SQVTM, CDR2 ANQGSEA. CDR3 in amino acids: CSVEGDSSYEQYF. CDR3 nucleotide sequence: TGCAGCGTTGAAGGGGACTCCTCCTACGAGCAGTACTTC.

The CDR3 nucleotides read TGTGCCAGCAGCCCGAGGGGCTGGGACGAGCAGTACTTC. Protein product: CASSPRGWDEQYF. This rearrangement joins TRBV9 to TRBJ2-7; either TRBD1 or TRBD2 may supply D (5 bases each). This CDR3 region has 13 residues. The germline V and J ends were trimmed by 4 bases and 5 bases, with 13 bases remaining between them. Germline CDR1 reads SGDLS; CDR2 reads YYNGEE.